This T cell receptor (beta chain) was profiled in a study of persistence of HIV-infected CD4 T cells. Notes on the study in general: Degenerate expanded CDR3beta sequences were enriched among CMV- and Gag-responding cells. CMV- and Gag-responding cells had lower TCRbeta richness than CD3/CD28-responding cells.

Germline V gives CDR1 SEHNR, CDR2 FQNEAQ (reference sequence). The CDR3 loop spans 12 amino acids. Trimming left V 2 bases short and J 6 bases short, with 8 bases between. Details on this clone: Antigen unknown.

The libraries were made with immunoSEQ version 4 in survey mode. Sequencing used immunoSEQ multiplex PCR; TCRdb keeps in-frame clones, though not all of them. The repertoire holds about 46,000 clones, with 85% to 90% as singletons. Cells were stimulated nonspecifically with anti-CD3/anti-CD28 magnetic beads. Sorting of responding CD4+ T cells relied on upregulated CD40 ligand together with CD69. Donors were HIV-1-infected adults who began suppressive ART during chronic infection. CD4+ T cell counts exceeded 400 cells/uL; CMV serology was positive. The chain combines TRBV7-9 with TRBJ2-7; D is undetermined. The sample was CD4+ T cells sorted from PBMCs after approximately 19-hour stimulation, taken from a patient who received antiretroviral therapy. The TCR sequence derives from an adult woman with HIV who was CMV-seropositive. As DNA, the CDR3 is TGTGCCAGCAGCTTATACCTGGGCGAGCAGTACTTC. Its translation: CASSLYLGEQYF.